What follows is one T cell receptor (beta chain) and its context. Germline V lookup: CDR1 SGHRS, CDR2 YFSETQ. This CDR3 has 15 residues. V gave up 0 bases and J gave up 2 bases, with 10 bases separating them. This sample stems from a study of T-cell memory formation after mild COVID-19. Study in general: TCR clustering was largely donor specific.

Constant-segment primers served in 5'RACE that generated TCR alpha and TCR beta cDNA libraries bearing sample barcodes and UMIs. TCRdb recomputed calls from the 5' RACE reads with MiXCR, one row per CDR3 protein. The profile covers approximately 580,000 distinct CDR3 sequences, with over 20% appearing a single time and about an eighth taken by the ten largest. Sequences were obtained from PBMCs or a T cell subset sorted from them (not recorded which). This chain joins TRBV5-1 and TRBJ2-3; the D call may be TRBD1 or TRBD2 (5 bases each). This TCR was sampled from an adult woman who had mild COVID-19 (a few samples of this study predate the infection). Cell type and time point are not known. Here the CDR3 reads CASSLVMGTTDTQYF. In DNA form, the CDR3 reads TGCGCCAGCAGCTTGGTTATGGGGACCACAGATACGCAGTATTTT. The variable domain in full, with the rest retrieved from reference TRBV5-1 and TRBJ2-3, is KAGVTQTPRYLIKTRGQQVTLSCSPISGHRSVSWYQQTPGQGLQFLFEYFSETQRNKGNFPGRFSGRQFSNSRSEMNVSTLELGDSALYLCASSLVMGTTDTQYFGPGTRLTVL.